Each of the 13 T cell receptor beta chains below was sequenced from the same sample in a study of blood T cell repertoires in COVID-19 (dated by TCRdb to 2020 to 2022). Libraries were prepared through the immunoSEQ multiplex PCR assay. TCRdb took this table from immuneACCESS and kept in-frame rearrangements with V and J called. Such tables lack part of the clones; where checked against another copy, unresolved V genes explain under half of the gap, and the rest is unexplained. This sample has fewer than 250,000 clones in its table, and under 90% of those were observed once. Of the sample, about 4.5% is held by the ten largest clones. Source material: peripheral blood. These receptor sequences come from a man aged 50-60 years with acute or convalescent COVID-19.

This clone came up once. The rearrangement links TRBV29-1 to TRBJ1-1; 8 positions agree with TRBD1. The V gene's germline CDR1 is SQVTM and CDR2 ANQGSEA. The CDR3 runs to 12 residues. Trimming took 5 bases from V and 4 from J; bases not matched to a gene: 3. CDR3 residues: CSVTGGVTEAFF. The CDR3, as DNA: TGCAGCGTTACAGGGGGGGTCACTGAAGCTTTCTTT.

The chain joins TRBV7-3 to TRBJ1-1; D is ambiguous. Between the trimmed V and J ends, which lost 1 base and 3 bases, there was a span of 18 bases. The CDR3 is made up of 17 amino acids. Germline values: CDR1 SGHTA, CDR2 FQGTGA. This CDR3 is CASSLNGVIGEDTEAFF. The CDR3 DNA reads as TGTGCCAGCAGCTTAAACGGTGTTATTGGCGAGGACACTGAAGCTTTCTTT.

The chain joins TRBV7-9 to TRBJ1-3, with D possibly matching TRBD1 (6 bases). V lost 1 base and J lost 3, with 10 bases in between. CDR1 is SEHNR and CDR2 is FQNEAQ in the germline V gene (reference sequence). The CDR3 totals 15 residues. CDR3 sequence (DNA): TGTGCCAGCAGCTTAGGGGGGCATTTTGGAAACACCATATATTTT. This codes for CASSLGGHFGNTIYF.

This clone was detected only a few times. The chain joins TRBV6-5 to TRBJ2-1; 10 bases line up with TRBD1. CDR1 is MNHEY and CDR2 is SVGAGI in the germline V gene. This CDR3 comprises 14 residues. Trimming cost V 2 bases and J 9 bases; bases outside gene matches: 4. In DNA form, the CDR3 reads TGTGCCAGCAGTTACACGGGACAGGGGTCTGAGCAGTTCTTC. Translated: CASSYTGQGSEQFF.

This clone has just one count. The V call is TRBV6-5, the J call TRBJ2-3; D is uncertain. There are 14 residues in the CDR3. Germline V lookup: CDR1 MNHEY, CDR2 SVGAGI. Trimming pared 6 bases from V and 0 bases from J, leaving 10 bases between. CDR3 nucleotide sequence: TGTGCCAGCAGGGAGAACCCGAGCACAGATACGCAGTATTTT. As protein: CASRENPSTDTQYF.

In nucleotides, the CDR3 is TGTGCCAGCAGCCCGGATAGGGACAGGGGCAACTATGGCTACACCTTC. Protein: CASSPDRDRGNYGYTF. The V and J genes are TRBV4-2 and TRBJ1-2; 10 positions match TRBD1. This CDR3 spans 16 amino acids. V was clipped by 4 bases and J by 2 bases; unmatched bases: 7. Germline assignment: CDR1 LGHNA and CDR2 YNFKEQ.

The chain is built from TRBV18 and TRBJ1-1; D perhaps matches TRBD1 (6 bases). With 0 bases removed from V and 6 bases from J, the gap between germline ends came to 20 bases. CDR3 length equals 17 residues. Germline values: CDR1 KGHSH, CDR2 LQKENI. The CDR3 bases are TGTGCCAGCTCACCACCGAATACAGGGTTAGGGGGGGCTGAAGCTTTCTTT. It codes for CASSPPNTGLGGAEAFF.

The chain uses TRBV6-5 and TRBJ2-3; D remains unclear. The CDR3 has 15 amino acids. V was shortened by 6 bases and J by 2 bases, with 15 bases between the two germline ends. The V gene's germline CDR1 is MNHEY and CDR2 SVGAGI. The CDR3 DNA reads TGTGCCAGCAGCCTCTATCCAAAGCACACAGATACGCAGTATTTT. It encodes CASSLYPKHTDTQYF.

V gene TRBV9 combines with J gene TRBJ2-7, with TRBD1 matching 9 bases. CDR3 size: 15 residues. Germline V gene sequence: CDR1 SGDLS, CDR2 YYNGEE. Trimming at V came to 2 bases and at J to 8 bases, leaving 11 bases not matched to a gene. CDR3 amino acids: CASSVSRDRDKKQYF. CDR3 sequence (DNA): TGTGCCAGCAGCGTCTCCCGGGACAGGGATAAAAAGCAGTACTTC.

This rearrangement joins TRBV19 to TRBJ2-7; TRBD1 agrees at 7 bases. Germline CDR1 reads LNHDA; CDR2 reads SQIVND (reference sequence). The J segment lost 3 bases and the V segment lost 2 bases, leaving 13 bases of the junction unmatched. The CDR3 spans 17 residues. Here the CDR3 reads CASSIFPPTGSGYEQYF. In DNA, the CDR3 is TGTGCCAGTAGTATATTTCCACCGACAGGGTCCGGCTACGAGCAGTACTTC. Full variable domain (remainder filled in from reference TRBV19 and TRBJ2-7): DGGITQSPKYLFRKEGQNVTLSCEQNLNHDAMYWYRQDPGQGLRLIYYSQIVNDFQKGDIAEGYSVSREKKESFPLTVTSAQKNPTAFYLCASSIFPPTGSGYEQYFGPGTRLTVT.

The chain employs TRBV6-2 or TRBV6-3 and TRBJ1-4; D gene uncertain. The CDR3 length is 16 residues. Looked up from germline, CDR1 is MNHEY and CDR2 is SVGEGT. V lost 1 base to trimming and J lost 3 bases, with 12 bases between them. This chain's CDR3 is CASSYYGGEPNEKLFF. In DNA form, the CDR3 reads TGTGCCAGCAGTTACTACGGAGGCGAGCCTAATGAAAAACTGTTTTTT.

The table lists this clone with a count of one. The sample carries other DNA sequences with the same CDR3. V is TRBV2 and J is TRBJ1-5; 8 bases map to TRBD1. Trimming cost V 6 bases and J 1 base; bases outside gene matches: 5. The CDR3 contains 15 residues. Germline CDR1 reads SNHLY; CDR2 reads FYNNEI. CDR3 sequence reads: CASRGQGLSNQPQHF. In DNA form, the CDR3 reads TGTGCCAGCAGAGGACAGGGACTGAGCAATCAGCCCCAGCATTTT.

The chain couples TRBV7-7 to TRBJ2-5, with TRBD1 as a possible D gene (5 bases). V shed 8 bases and J shed 0 bases, with 7 bases lying between them. Germline values: CDR1 SSHAT, CDR2 FNYEAQ (reference sequence). This CDR3 has 12 residues. CDR3 sequence (DNA): TGTGCCAGCGGACACGACCAAGAGACCCAGTACTTC. It codes for CASGHDQETQYF. The full variable domain, its missing parts supplied by reference TRBV7-7 and TRBJ2-5, is GAGVSQSPRYKVTKRGQDVTLRCDPISSHATLYWYQQALGQGPEFLTYFNYEAQPDKSGLPSDRFSAERPEGSISTLTIQRTEQRDSAMYRCASGHDQETQYFGPGTRLLVL.